This T cell receptor beta chain derives from a study of response to subunit inactivated influenza vaccine. Study results and caveats: Few additional T cells are recruited per seasonal influenza vaccination, authors suggested.

TCRdb analysed the RT-PCR reads with MiXCR anew, one entry per CDR3 protein. The sample yields about 700,000 distinct CDR3 sequences, approximately 15% seen once. V was pared by 2 bases and J by 6 bases, with 12 bases between. CDR1 is MNHEY, CDR2 SVGEGT, per germline. The length of the CDR3 is 14 residues. Notes on this clonotype: The antigen is unknown.

V usage is TRBV6-2 or TRBV6-3 and J usage is TRBJ2-3, with D perhaps given as TRBD1 or TRBD2 (6 bases each). This receptor was obtained from a man aged 45-60 years who received an inactivated influenza vaccine. The starting material was PBMCs from blood, obtained around 14 days before vaccination. The CDR3 DNA reads as TGTGCCAGCAGTTACGCAAGGGGGGAGGATACGCAGTATTTT. This codes for CASSYARGEDTQYF.